Following are 9 T cell receptor beta chains from one sample sequenced in a study of vaccination and CD4 T cells after COVID-19. These receptors have no identified antigens. Cultured CD4+ T cell DNA underwent sequencing with the Oncomine TCR Beta short-read assay. TCRdb passed the PCR reads through MiXCR, listing each CDR3 protein once. Altogether around 2,700 distinct CDR3 sequences are present, 35% to 45% being singletons, with the ten largest covering under 45%. The treatment was: approximately 9-day PBMC culture with coronavirus spike peptide pools or control peptides (ViraFEST assay). CD4+ T-cell collection from the unexposed donor predated the COVID-19 pandemic (2011-2018). Sequenced sample: CD4+ T cells from blood, cultured in vitro. The source is a human donor in good health.

This clonotype has just a few counts. V gene TRBV20-1 combines with J gene TRBJ2-6; the D is unclear. V shed 4 bases and J shed 1 base, with 14 bases lying between them. The length of the CDR3 is 16 residues. Germline-derived CDR1 and CDR2 are DFQATT and SNEGSKA (reference sequence). The CDR3 spells CSANHRVVSGANVLTF. The CDR3 DNA is TGCAGTGCTAACCATCGTGTGGTGTCTGGGGCCAACGTCCTGACTTTC.

The rearrangement links TRBV7-2 to TRBJ2-5; D call uncertain. CDR1 is SGHTA, CDR2 FQGNSA, per germline. The CDR3 is 14 residues long. V lost 5 bases and J 5 bases, leaving 15 bases between the germline ends. Here the CDR3 reads CASSPARVAETQYF. As DNA, the CDR3 is TGTGCCAGCAGCCCCGCCCGGGTAGCTGAGACCCAGTACTTC.

This chain links TRBV6-5 with TRBJ1-1, with unresolved D. Trimming left V 0 bases short and J 4 bases short, with 18 bases between. The CDR3 sequence is 17 residues long. Germline assignment: CDR1 MNHEY and CDR2 SVGAGI. The chain's CDR3 is CASSYSPSRNRGTEAFF. The DNA for the CDR3 is TGTGCCAGCAGTTACTCCCCTAGTCGGAATCGTGGCACTGAAGCTTTCTTT.

In this sample, this clonotype turned up a few times. This chain links TRBV7-9 with TRBJ1-2, with D possibly being TRBD1 (6 bases). V was cut by 3 bases and J by 8 bases, with 16 bases left in between. This CDR3 spans 14 amino acids. Germline lookup yields CDR1 SEHNR and CDR2 FQNEAQ (reference sequence). The CDR3 loop reads CASSFQMNRDGYTF. The DNA of the CDR3 is TGTGCCAGCAGCTTCCAAATGAACAGGGACGGCTACACCTTC.

This clonotype was detected once. The chain couples TRBV7-9 to TRBJ2-5, with D unclear. This CDR3 has 14 residues. CDR1 is SEHNR and CDR2 is FQNEAQ in the germline V gene (reference sequence). Trimming pared 1 base from V and 4 bases from J, leaving 10 bases between. DNA for the CDR3: TGTGCCAGCAGCTTAGGGTGGCAGGTAGAGACCCAGTACTTC. It translates to CASSLGWQVETQYF. The entire variable domain, with the rest obtained from reference TRBV7-9 and TRBJ2-5, is as follows: DTGVSQNPRHKITKRGQNVTFRCDPISEHNRLYWYRQTLGQGPEFLTYFQNEAQLEKSRLLSDRFSAERPKGSFSTLEIQRTEQGDSAMYLCASSLGWQVETQYFGPGTRLLVL.

This clonotype was recorded once. The V and J genes are TRBV7-3 and TRBJ2-1; 7 nucleotides match TRBD2. CDR3 length equals 15 residues. V gave up 2 bases and J gave up 4 bases; unmatched junction bases: 5. The germline V gene encodes CDR1 SGHTA and CDR2 FQGTGA. CDR3 residues: CASSLGLAAYNEQFF. The CDR3 DNA reads as TGTGCCAGCAGCTTAGGTCTAGCGGCATACAATGAGCAGTTCTTC.

The chain has TRBV7-2 and TRBJ1-1; maybe TRBD1 (6 bases). The CDR3 is 13 residues long. V gave up 5 bases and J gave up 5 bases, with 12 bases separating them. The germline gives CDR1 SGHTA, CDR2 FQGNSA. This chain's CDR3 is CASSRRGSTEAFF. DNA of the CDR3: TGTGCCAGCAGCCGCAGGGGAAGTACTGAAGCTTTCTTT.

This clonotype was counted a few times. The V gene is TRBV7-6, the J gene TRBJ2-3, with TRBD2 matching 7 bases. V trimming: 1 base; J trimming: 3 bases; junction bases outside the gene matches: 10. The germline CDR1 and CDR2 sequences are SGHVS and FNYEAQ. The CDR3 has 17 amino acids. CDR3 DNA sequence: TGTGCCAGCAGCTTAGATCAGCGGGGACTATCTACAGATACGCAGTATTTT. Protein: CASSLDQRGLSTDTQYF.

This clonotype was seen a handful of times. This chain links TRBV20-1 with TRBJ1-1; D gene ambiguous. Germline V gene sequence: CDR1 DFQATT, CDR2 SNEGSKA (reference sequence). CDR3 length: 12 amino acids. The V end was cut by 0 bases, the J end by 7 bases, with 9 bases between. The CDR3 region has the DNA TGCAGTGCTAGAGATCGACGGGATGAAGCTTTCTTT. This sequence encodes CSARDRRDEAFF.